This T cell receptor beta chain was retrieved from a study of blood T cell repertoires in COVID-19 (dated by TCRdb to 2019 to 2021). In terms of the full investigation: The collaborator samples originated in the United States, Italy and Spain and spanned the acute and convalescent phases of COVID-19. The prospective study material was composed of cDNA or gDNA derived from T cells, B-cell-depleted T cells, or PBMCs. The dataset comprised deeply sampled blood TCRbeta repertoires from subjects exposed to, actively infected with, or recovered from COVID-19. The repertoires were made available in a free public database intended to serve as a resource for research on the immune response to SARS-CoV-2. The samples were drawn from two sources: the first 160 participants of the ongoing ImmuneRACE study, and over 950 subjects contributed by 6 global collaborators. Sample metadata almost always included a de-identified subject ID, COVID-19 status, age in years and sex. Where available, HLA class I and class II types were obtained from metadata supplied by the sample provider rather than from assay-based typing. What the research found in general, with its limitations: Clinical and demographic metadata were provided uncurated, with the amount varying by source and participant.

Each collaborating institution followed its own protocols to collect whole blood in K2EDTA tubes. Collaborator samples were shipped for TCRbeta analysis as frozen whole blood, isolated PBMCs, or DNA extracted from either sample type. Of note for this clone: The antigen this receptor binds is unknown. The input lacks base qualities; no much larger clone sits a single base away.

TCRbeta CDR3 regions were amplified from genomic DNA by means of the immunoSEQ Assay, a bias-controlled multiplex PCR. Regarding the original processing steps: The number of nucleated cells in each sample was estimated by amplification of reference gene primers within the assay. Sequence reads were collapsed and filtered to measure the absolute abundance of every unique TCRbeta CDR3 rearrangement. Productive Simpson clonality was computed per sample as the square root of Simpson's diversity index over productive rearrangements. The clones in this table, taken by TCRdb from immuneACCESS, are in-frame only. Not every clone is retained; where verified, under half of the shortfall comes from an unresolved V gene, and the cause of the rest is unknown. That table is the source of V, J and clone size, and D and trimming were worked out from the DNA. For this sample there are 150,000 or so clones; about four fifths appear just once. Of the sample, under 0.75% is held by the ten largest clones.

The origin of this receptor is a man between 60 and 70 years old with acute or convalescent COVID-19. Sequences were obtained from peripheral blood.

In nucleotides, the sequence is TGTGCCATCAGCCCCGGGACTAGCGGTGAGCAGTTCTTC. Its product reads: CAISPGTSGEQFF. Recombination joined TRBV10-3 with TRBJ2-1, and 11 bases in between align with TRBD2. From V the trimming removes 6 bases and from J it removes 9 bases, while the gene matches leave 4 bases of the junction unaccounted for. The CDR3 covers 13 residues, taking in both the cysteine and the phenylalanine. Solely the CDR3 DNA is kept, with 39 bases framed from the first base. The germline V gene provides CDR1 ENHRY and CDR2 SYGVKD.